The 13 T cell receptor beta chains below were found in one sample sequenced in a study of T cell clonality in common variable immunodeficiency. Clones were read by immunoSEQ multiplex PCR, and TCRdb kept only the in-frame ones, dropping some. The sample lists under 35,000 clones, none appearing once, the ten largest making up 3.5% to 4%. The sequenced material came from peripheral blood mononuclear cells. These receptors were obtained from a person aged 18 to 75 in good health.

This clone occurred many times. Read sequence stops 3 residues before the CDR3 end, and the germline J gene provides the missing end. The chain has TRBV7-7 and TRBJ2-3, with D possibly being TRBD2 (6 bases). The germline gives CDR1 SSHAT, CDR2 FNYEAQ (reference sequence). V was pared by 5 bases and J by 5 bases, with 14 bases between. This CDR3 spans 14 amino acids. The part of the CDR3 DNA that was read is TGTGCCAGCAGCCTTACTGGAGGGGAAGATACG. Residues: CASSLTGGEDT. The entire CDR3 is CASSLTGGEDTQYF.

This clone was found many times. From the germline J gene comes the end of the CDR3, since the read stops 3 residues before it. The rearrangement links TRBV18 to TRBJ2-3; tentative D call: TRBD2 (5 bases). Trimming stripped 0 bases from V and 5 bases from J, with 12 bases between. The CDR3 extends over 15 amino acids. Germline CDR1 reads KGHSH; CDR2 reads LQKENI. CDR3 residues: CASSPPTGLRDTQYF. Partial CDR3 DNA: TGTGCCAGCTCACCACCCACGGGGTTAAGAGATACG.

This clone was detected only a few times. This likely reflects a read error, since a far larger clone is one base away. With the read ending 3 residues before the CDR3 end, the germline J gene is used to fill in that end. V gene TRBV19 combines with J gene TRBJ2-2; 7 nucleotides agree with TRBD2. There are 17 residues in the CDR3. Germline V lookup: CDR1 LNHDA, CDR2 SQIVND (reference sequence). The sequenced CDR3 bases are TGTGCCAGTACTATACAGTTCGGACTAGACTTTCCCGGGGAG. Residues: CASTIQFGLDFPGE. The entire CDR3 protein is CASTIQFGLDFPGELFF.

Ten or more counts support this clone. The CDR3 is cut off 3 residues early in the read; its end comes from the germline J gene. The genes are TRBV2 and TRBJ2-7; the match to TRBD2 covers 10 bases. The CDR3 is 15 amino acids. V shed 7 bases, J shed 4 bases, and the junction held 10 bases outside the gene matches. CDR1 and CDR2 from the germline V gene are SNHLY and FYNNEI. CDR3 DNA, as far as it was read: TGTGCCAGCAAGGGGGCTAGCGGGAGAGTTTACGAG. This codes for CASKGASGRVYE. The complete CDR3 sequence is CASKGASGRVYEQYF.

This clone was seen at least ten times. The sequence runs out 3 residues before the end of the CDR3; the remainder is reconstructed from the germline J gene. The chain recombines TRBV30 with TRBJ2-1; the D gene is possibly TRBD2 (7 bases). The V end was cut by 4 bases, the J end by 3 bases, with 10 bases between. The CDR3 consists of 13 residues. Germline V gene data show CDR1 as GTSNPN and CDR2 as SVGIG (reference sequence). The covered CDR3 bases are TGTGCCTGGATGAGGGGGGGCTACAATGAG. As protein: CAWMRGGYNE. Given in full, the CDR3 is CAWMRGGYNEQFF.

This clone has at least ten counts. The read gets to within 3 residues of the CDR3 end, and the germline J gene fills in the rest. The chain uses TRBV20-1 and TRBJ1-6, with 10 bases lining up with TRBD1. Germline assignment: CDR1 DFQATT and CDR2 SNEGSKA (reference sequence). The length of the CDR3 is 15 residues. V dropped 0 bases and J dropped 9; count of bases not matched to a gene: 5. CDR3: CSARDPGTGVSPLHF. The part of the CDR3 DNA that was read is TGCAGTGCTAGAGACCCCGGGACAGGGGTTTCACCC.

This clone has at least ten counts. The sequence runs out 3 residues before the end of the CDR3; the remainder is reconstructed from the germline J gene. The rearrangement joins TRBV12-3 or TRBV12-4 to TRBJ2-2; D is unresolved. The CDR3 is 16 amino acids. Deletions cut 6 bases from V and 0 bases from J, with 14 bases between. CDR3 bases read: TGTGCCAGCAGGAGTTGGCAGGCATCGAACACCGGGGAG. Translating gives CASRSWQASNTGE. The full-length CDR3 reads as CASRSWQASNTGELFF.

In regard to this clone: The sequenced fragment ends 3 residues before the CDR3 boundary, so the rest is inferred from the germline J gene. The chain links TRBV30 to TRBJ1-1, with D possibly matching TRBD1 (5 bases). The CDR3 has 14 amino acids. Germline V gene lookup returns CDR1 GTSNPN and CDR2 SVGIG (reference sequence). CDR3 loop: CAWSTGDVRETAFF. The part of the CDR3 DNA that was read is TGTGCCTGGAGTACGGGGGACGTGAGGGAGACA. Filled out from reference TRBV30 and TRBJ1-1, the complete variable domain reads SQTIHQWPATLVQPVGSPLSLECTVEGTSNPNLYWYRQAAGRGLQLLFYSVGIGQISSEVPQNLSASRPQDRQFILSSKKLLLSDSGFYLCAWSTGDVRETAFFGQGTRLTVV.

Only a few counts were recorded for this clone. The DNA ends 3 residues before the CDR3 does, and the rest of the CDR3 is filled in from the germline J gene. The V gene is TRBV6-1, the J gene TRBJ1-2; no definite D call. The CDR3 length is 14 residues. The germline CDR1 and CDR2 sequences are MNHNS and SASEGT. The sequenced CDR3 bases are TGTGCCAGCAGTGAGAAGGGTGGCACAGATACC. The encoded protein is CASSEKGGTDT. The complete CDR3 reads CASSEKGGTDTYTF.

The sample holds many counts of this clone. The sequenced fragment ends 3 residues before the CDR3 boundary, so the rest is inferred from the germline J gene. This sample also contains other DNA sequences that code for the same CDR3. The chain combines TRBV29-1 with TRBJ1-2, with 8 bases fitting TRBD1. Looked up from germline, CDR1 is SQVTM and CDR2 is ANQGSEA. V lost 6 bases to trimming and J lost 7 bases; unmatched junction nucleotides: 7. This CDR3 comprises 12 residues. This CDR3 reads CSVHRTGLGYTF. The sequenced CDR3 bases are TGCAGCGTCCATCGGACAGGGCTTGGC.

The CDR3 bases that were read are TGTGCCTGGAATGAGGGGGCAAATGAC. Translation gives CAWNEGAND. In full, the CDR3 reads CAWNEGANDYTF. V gene TRBV30 combines with J gene TRBJ1-2; 7 nucleotides align to TRBD1. The CDR3 extends 3 residues past the end of the read, so its final part is completed from the germline J gene. This CDR3 is 12 amino acids long. Per the germline V gene, CDR1 is GTSNPN and CDR2 is SVGIG (reference sequence). Based on the CDR3 plus reference TRBV30 and TRBJ1-2, the full variable domain is SQTIHQWPATLVQPVGSPLSLECTVEGTSNPNLYWYRQAAGRGLQLLFYSVGIGQISSEVPQNLSASRPQDRQFILSSKKLLLSDSGFYLCAWNEGANDYTFGSGTRLTVV.

This clone was detected ten times or more. The CDR3 goes on 3 residues after the read ends, and that part is filled in from the germline J gene. V usage is TRBV20-1 and J usage is TRBJ2-3, with 8 bases identical to TRBD2. Germline loops: CDR1 DFQATT, CDR2 SNEGSKA (reference sequence). Trimming cost V 5 bases and J 0 bases; bases outside gene matches: 10. This CDR3 region has 16 residues. The CDR3 spells CSARKFGGDSTDTQYF. The CDR3 bases that were read are TGCAGTGCTCGGAAATTCGGGGGGGATAGCACAGATACG.

Comment on this clone: The sequence runs out 3 residues before the end of the CDR3; the remainder is reconstructed from the germline J gene. The rearrangement links TRBV6-1 to TRBJ1-2; possible D gene TRBD1, 5 bases. V was cut by 4 bases and J by 2 bases, with 14 bases left in between. Germline CDR1 and CDR2: MNHNS and SASEGT. The CDR3 runs to 15 residues. The sequenced CDR3 bases are TGTGCCAGCAGTGTAGGGGTCGGAAACAACTATGGC. Its protein product is CASSVGVGNNYG. The whole CDR3 reads CASSVGVGNNYGYTF.